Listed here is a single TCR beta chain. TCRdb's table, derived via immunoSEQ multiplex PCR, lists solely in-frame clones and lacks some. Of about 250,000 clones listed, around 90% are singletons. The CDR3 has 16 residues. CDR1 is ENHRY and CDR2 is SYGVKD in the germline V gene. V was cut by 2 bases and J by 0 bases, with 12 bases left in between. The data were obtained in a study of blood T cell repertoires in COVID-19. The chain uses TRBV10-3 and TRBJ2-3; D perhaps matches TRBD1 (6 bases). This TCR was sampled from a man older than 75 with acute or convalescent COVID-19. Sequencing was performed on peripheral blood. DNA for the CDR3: TGTGCCATCAGTGAGGGACAGTCGGGCAGCACAGATACGCAGTATTTT. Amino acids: CAISEGQSGSTDTQYF.